This TCR beta chain was profiled in a study of shared T cell receptors in the human thymus. Produced via immunoSEQ multiplex PCR; TCRdb's table is partial and in-frame only. The table includes 500,000 to 550,000 clones, around three quarters detected once. Trimming removed 3 bases from V and 1 base from J; junction bases left unmatched: 11. CDR1 and CDR2 (germline): SGHNT, YYREEE (reference sequence). There are 20 residues in the CDR3. These data were likewise used in another study, on human thymus T cells.

This rearrangement joins TRBV5-4 to TRBJ2-4, with TRBD2 matching 15 bases. Sequences were obtained from thymocytes. This receptor was obtained from a boy in the first two years of life with a congenital heart defect. In DNA, the CDR3 is TGTGCCAGCAGCTCCTATACCGGACTAGCGGGAGGGAGGGCCAAAAACATTCAGTACTTC. Translating gives CASSSYTGLAGGRAKNIQYF. Full variable domain (rest looked up from reference TRBV5-4 and TRBJ2-4): ETGVTQSPTHLIKTRGQQVTLRCSSQSGHNTVSWYQQALGQGPQFIFQYYREEENGRGNFPPRFSGLQFPNYSSELNVNALELDDSALYLCASSSYTGLAGGRAKNIQYFGAGTRLSVL.